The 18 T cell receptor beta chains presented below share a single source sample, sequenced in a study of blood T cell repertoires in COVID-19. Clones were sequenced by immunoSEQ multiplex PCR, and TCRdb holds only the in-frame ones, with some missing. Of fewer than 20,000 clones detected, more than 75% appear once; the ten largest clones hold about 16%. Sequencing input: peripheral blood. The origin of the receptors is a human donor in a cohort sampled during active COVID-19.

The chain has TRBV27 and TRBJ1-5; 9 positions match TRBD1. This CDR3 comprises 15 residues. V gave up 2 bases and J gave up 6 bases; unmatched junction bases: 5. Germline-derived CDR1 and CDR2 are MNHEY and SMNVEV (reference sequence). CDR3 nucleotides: TGTGCCAGCAGTTTAGTGGGACAGGGCACTCAGCCCCAGCATTTT. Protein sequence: CASSLVGQGTQPQHF.

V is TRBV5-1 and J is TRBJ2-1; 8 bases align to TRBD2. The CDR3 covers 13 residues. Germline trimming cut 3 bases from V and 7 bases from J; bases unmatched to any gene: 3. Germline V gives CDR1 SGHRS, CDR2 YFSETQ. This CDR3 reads CASSWGTSNEQFF. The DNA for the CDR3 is TGCGCCAGCAGCTGGGGGACTAGTAATGAGCAGTTCTTC.

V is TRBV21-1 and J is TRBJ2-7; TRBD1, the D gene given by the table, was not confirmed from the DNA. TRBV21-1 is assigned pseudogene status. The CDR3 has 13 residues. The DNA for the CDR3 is TGTGCCAGCAGGGGGACAGGGCCGAACGAGCAGTACTTC. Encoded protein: CASRGTGPNEQYF.

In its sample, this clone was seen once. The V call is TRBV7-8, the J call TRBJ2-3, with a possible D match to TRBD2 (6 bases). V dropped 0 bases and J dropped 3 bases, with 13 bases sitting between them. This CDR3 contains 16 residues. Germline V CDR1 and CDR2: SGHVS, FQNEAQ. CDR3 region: CASSLAGGRGTDTQYF. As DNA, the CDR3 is TGTGCCAGCAGCTTAGCGGGAGGCCGGGGGACAGATACGCAGTATTTT.

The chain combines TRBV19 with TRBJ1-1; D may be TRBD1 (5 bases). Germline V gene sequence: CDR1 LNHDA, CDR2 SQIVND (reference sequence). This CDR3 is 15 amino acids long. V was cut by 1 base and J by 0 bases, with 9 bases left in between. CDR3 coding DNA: TGTGCCAGTAGTATAGTAGGGGTTTTGAACACTGAAGCTTTCTTT. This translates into CASSIVGVLNTEAFF.

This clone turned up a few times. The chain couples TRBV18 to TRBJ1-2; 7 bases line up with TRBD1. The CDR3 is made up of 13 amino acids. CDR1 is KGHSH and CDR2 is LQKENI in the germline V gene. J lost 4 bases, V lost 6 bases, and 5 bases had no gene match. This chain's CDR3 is CASSRDSLYGYTF. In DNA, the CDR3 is TGTGCCAGCTCCCGGGACAGCCTCTATGGCTACACCTTC.

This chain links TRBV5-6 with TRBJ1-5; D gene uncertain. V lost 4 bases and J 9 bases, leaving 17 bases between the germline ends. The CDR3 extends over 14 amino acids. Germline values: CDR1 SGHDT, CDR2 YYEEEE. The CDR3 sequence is CASSHSGQTRPQHF. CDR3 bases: TGTGCCAGCAGCCACTCGGGCCAAACTAGGCCCCAGCATTTT.

CDR3 DNA: TGTGCCAGCAGCTTAGAACAGGGTGCGACCCAGTACTTC. Translated, it gives CASSLEQGATQYF. The chain couples TRBV11-3 to TRBJ2-5, with D perhaps matching TRBD1 (6 bases). Trimming stripped 0 bases from V and 7 bases from J, with 9 bases between. Looked up from germline, CDR1 is SGHNT and CDR2 is YENEEA. The CDR3 sequence is 13 residues long.

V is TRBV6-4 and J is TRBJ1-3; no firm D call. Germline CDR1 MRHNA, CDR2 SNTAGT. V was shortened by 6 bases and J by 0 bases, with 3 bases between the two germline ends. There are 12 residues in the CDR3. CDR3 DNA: TGTGCCAGCAGCATCTCTGGAAACACCATATATTTT. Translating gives CASSISGNTIYF.

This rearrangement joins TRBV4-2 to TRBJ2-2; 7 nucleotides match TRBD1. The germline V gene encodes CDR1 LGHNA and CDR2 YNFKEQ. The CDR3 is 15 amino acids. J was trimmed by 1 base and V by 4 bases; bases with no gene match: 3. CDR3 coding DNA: TGTGCCAGCAGCCCCCGGGACAGGAACACCGGGGAGCTGTTTTTT. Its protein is CASSPRDRNTGELFF.

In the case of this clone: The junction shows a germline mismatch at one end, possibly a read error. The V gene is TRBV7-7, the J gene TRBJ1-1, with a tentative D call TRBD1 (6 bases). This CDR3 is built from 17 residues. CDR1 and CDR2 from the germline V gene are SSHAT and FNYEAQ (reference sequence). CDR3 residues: CASSTWGGFVKNTEAFF. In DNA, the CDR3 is TGTGCTAGCAGTACCTGGGGGGGCTTTGTTAAGAACACTGAAGCTTTCTTT.

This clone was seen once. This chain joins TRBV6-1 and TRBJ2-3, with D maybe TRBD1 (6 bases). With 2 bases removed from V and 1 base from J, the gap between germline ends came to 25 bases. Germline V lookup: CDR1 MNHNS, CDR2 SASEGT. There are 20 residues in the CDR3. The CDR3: CASSERGGQRVVPGTDTQYF. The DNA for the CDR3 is TGTGCCAGCAGTGAAAGGGGCGGACAGAGAGTCGTCCCGGGCACAGATACGCAGTATTTT.

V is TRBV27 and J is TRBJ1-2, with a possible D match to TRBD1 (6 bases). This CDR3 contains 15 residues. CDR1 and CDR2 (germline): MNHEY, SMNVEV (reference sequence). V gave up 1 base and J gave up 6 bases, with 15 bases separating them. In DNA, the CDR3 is TGTGCCAGCAGTTTATATCAGGGCAGGACAGATGGCTACACCTTC. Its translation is CASSLYQGRTDGYTF.

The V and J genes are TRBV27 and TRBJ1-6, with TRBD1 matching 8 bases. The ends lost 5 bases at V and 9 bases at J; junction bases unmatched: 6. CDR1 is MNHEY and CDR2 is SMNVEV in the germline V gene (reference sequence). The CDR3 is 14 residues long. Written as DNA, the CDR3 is TGTGCCAGCAGTCCAGACAGGGGCAGTTCACCCCTCCACTTT. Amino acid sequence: CASSPDRGSSPLHF.

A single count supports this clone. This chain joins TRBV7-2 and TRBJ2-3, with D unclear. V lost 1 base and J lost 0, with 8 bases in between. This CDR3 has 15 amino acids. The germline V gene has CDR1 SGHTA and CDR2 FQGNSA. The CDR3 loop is CASSLDPVSTDTQYF. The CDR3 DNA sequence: TGTGCCAGCAGCTTAGATCCAGTTAGCACAGATACGCAGTATTTT.

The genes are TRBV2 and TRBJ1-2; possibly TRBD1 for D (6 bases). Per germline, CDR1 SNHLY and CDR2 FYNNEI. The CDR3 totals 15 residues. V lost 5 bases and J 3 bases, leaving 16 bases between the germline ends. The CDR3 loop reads CASSREQGGDYGYTF. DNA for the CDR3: TGTGCCAGCAGTCGCGAACAGGGTGGGGACTATGGCTACACCTTC.

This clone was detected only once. The CDR3 loop reads CASSPAGSPYEQYF. DNA for the CDR3: TGTGCCAGCTCTCCAGCGGGATCCCCCTACGAGCAGTACTTC. The rearrangement uses TRBV18 and TRBJ2-7, with 7 bases that match TRBD2. J gave up 2 bases and V 6 bases, and 7 bases lay outside the gene matches. The length of the CDR3 is 14 residues. The germline CDR1 and CDR2 sequences are KGHSH and LQKENI.

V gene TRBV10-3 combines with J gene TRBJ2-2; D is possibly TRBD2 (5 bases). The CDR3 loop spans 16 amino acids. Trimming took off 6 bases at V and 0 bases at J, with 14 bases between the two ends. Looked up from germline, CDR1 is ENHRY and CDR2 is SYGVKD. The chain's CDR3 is CAISSTGSPNTGELFF. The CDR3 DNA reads TGTGCCATCAGCTCGACGGGAAGCCCGAACACCGGGGAGCTGTTTTTT.